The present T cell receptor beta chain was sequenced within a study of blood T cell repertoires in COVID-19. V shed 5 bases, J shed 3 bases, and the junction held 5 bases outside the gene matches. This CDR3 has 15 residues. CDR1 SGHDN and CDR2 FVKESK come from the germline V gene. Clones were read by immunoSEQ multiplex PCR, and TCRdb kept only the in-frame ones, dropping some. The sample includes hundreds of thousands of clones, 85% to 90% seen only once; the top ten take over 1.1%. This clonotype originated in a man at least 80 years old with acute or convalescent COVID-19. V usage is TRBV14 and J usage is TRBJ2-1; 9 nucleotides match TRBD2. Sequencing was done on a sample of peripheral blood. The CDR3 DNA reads TGTGCCAGCAGCTCTAGCGGGAACTACTACAATGAGCAGTTCTTC. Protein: CASSSSGNYYNEQFF. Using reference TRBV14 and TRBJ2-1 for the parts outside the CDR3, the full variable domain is EAGVTQFPSHSVIEKGQTVTLRCDPISGHDNLYWYRRVMGKEIKFLLHFVKESKQDESGMPNNRFLAERTGGTYSTLKVQPAELEDSGVYFCASSSSGNYYNEQFFGPGTRLTVL.